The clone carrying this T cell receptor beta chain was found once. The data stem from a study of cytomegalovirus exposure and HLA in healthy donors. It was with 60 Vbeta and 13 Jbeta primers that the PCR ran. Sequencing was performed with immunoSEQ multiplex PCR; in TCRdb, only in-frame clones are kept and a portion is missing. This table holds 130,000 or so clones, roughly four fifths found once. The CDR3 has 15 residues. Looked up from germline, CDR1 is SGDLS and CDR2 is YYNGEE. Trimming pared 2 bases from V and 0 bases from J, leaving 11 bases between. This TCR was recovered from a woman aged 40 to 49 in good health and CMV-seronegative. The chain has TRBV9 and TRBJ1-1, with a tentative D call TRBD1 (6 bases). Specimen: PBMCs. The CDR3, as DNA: TGTGCCAGCAGCGTCCAACAGGGAGTGAACACTGAAGCTTTCTTT. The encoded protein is CASSVQQGVNTEAFF.